This TCR beta chain originates from a study of breast tumors, draining lymph nodes, adjacent tissues. General study results and limits: Compared with lymph nodes, tumors were less diverse; compared with nontumor tissue, more. Data fit most tumor T cells coming from lymph node, expanding in tumor.

The lymph nodes were axillary draining lymph nodes from breast cancer patients. As for this clonotype: As yet, its antigen is unknown. A read error may account for a junction end that differs from germline.

TCRdb reprocessed the multiplex PCR reads via MiXCR and lists one record per CDR3 protein. The data contain roughly 220,000 distinct CDR3 sequences, about 34% of them singletons. The specimen sequenced was axillary lymph node tissue. The TCR sequence derives from a female donor with breast cancer. Some clones in this sample may be carry-over from other donors' samples.

CDR3 DNA sequence: TGTGCTAGCAGCCCCTCCGGGACTAGCTTAGAACAGGGGAGTTCCTACGAGCAGTACTTC. This encodes CASSPSGTSLEQGSSYEQYF. The chain joins TRBV7-7 to TRBJ2-7; 9 nucleotides align to TRBD2. This CDR3 is 20 amino acids long. Per germline, CDR1 SSHAT and CDR2 FNYEAQ (reference sequence). Full variable domain (missing parts from reference TRBV7-7 and TRBJ2-7): GAGVSQSPRYKVTKRGQDVTLRCDPISSHATLYWYQQALGQGPEFLTYFNYEAQPDKSGLPSDRFSAERPEGSISTLTIQRTEQRDSAMYRCASSPSGTSLEQGSSYEQYFGPGTRLTVT.